The T cell receptor beta chain described here comes from a study of technical replicates of blood from several donors. V was shortened by 7 bases and J by 3 bases, with 18 bases between the two germline ends. There are 15 residues in the CDR3. Germline values: CDR1 MNHNY, CDR2 SVGAGI (reference sequence). This clone was detected once. Some clones are missing from TCRdb's copy, which holds only in-frame ones; the method was immunoSEQ multiplex PCR. The data contain 90,000 to 100,000 clones, approximately 95% of them singletons. Material for sequencing was T cells isolated from PBMCs. The TCR was taken from a human donor in good health. The V and J genes are TRBV6-6 and TRBJ1-1; D is perhaps TRBD1 (5 bases). In nucleotides, the CDR3 is TGTGCCAGCACCCCTAGGGGTATTAGGTACACTGAAGCTTTCTTT. Translated: CASTPRGIRYTEAFF.